This record looks at one T cell receptor beta chain sequence and its context. The time point: pretreatment peripheral blood. Generated by immunoSEQ multiplex PCR, the TCRdb table keeps only in-frame clones and is missing some. Among around 71,000 clones listed, just under 85% were seen once. The CDR3 extends over 14 amino acids. The V and J ends lost 5 bases and 4 bases, in that order; junction bases with no gene match: 8. Germline CDR1 reads GTSNPN; CDR2 reads SVGIG (reference sequence). The data derive from a study of PD-L1 blockade in urothelial cancer. The clonotype originates from a man aged 40-49 years with urothelial cancer. The chain carries TRBV30 and TRBJ2-3; 8 positions agree with TRBD1. Sample: PBMCs, taken around atezolizumab (anti-PD-L1) treatment. The CDR3 loop reads CAWGQGRGADTQYF. In DNA, the CDR3 is TGTGCCTGGGGACAGGGTAGGGGGGCAGATACGCAGTATTTT.